This T cell receptor (beta chain) was recorded in a study of radiation and T cells in renal cell carcinoma. Sample time point: blood 4 weeks post-SBRT, at nephrectomy. Documented treatment: 15 Gy SBRT to primary tumor, nephrectomy 4 weeks later. Nephrectomy followed 15 Gy stereotactic body radiation by 4 weeks. Here immunoSEQ multiplex PCR was the method, and the copy in TCRdb shows in-frame clones only, minus some. The table lists roughly 100,000 clones, 65% to 90% of them singletons. CDR3 length: 15 amino acids. After removal of 5 bases from V and 5 bases from J, the junction contained 9 bases not matched to a gene. Germline values: CDR1 WSHSY, CDR2 SAAADI.

The chain recombines TRBV10-2 with TRBJ2-4, with 7 bases matching TRBD1. This sequence originates from a man aged 55 to 69 with renal cell carcinoma. The sample here was blood, taken from a patient whose treatment included radiotherapy and nephrectomy. In DNA, the CDR3 is TGCGCCAGCAGTCCTCTCGACAGGGCTGAAAACATTCAGTACTTC. Protein product: CASSPLDRAENIQYF.